The 5 T cell receptor beta chains given below trace back to one sample, sequenced in a study of Ad26.COV2.S vaccination and SARS-CoV-2 variants. Stated treatment: some 20 received Ad26.COV2.S at low or high dose, single or two shots; 5 received placebo; per-sample allocation not given. Sampling occurred on day 63 after the first vaccine or placebo injection. Clones were sequenced by immunoSEQ multiplex PCR, and TCRdb holds only the in-frame ones, with some missing. The sample has 380,000 or so clones, around 89% seen once; the top ten hold approximately 4.5%. Material: peripheral blood, obtained in a trial of Ad26.COV2.S vaccine versus placebo. These receptor sequences come from a person between 18 and 60 years old who received the Ad26.COV2.S COVID-19 vaccine or a placebo.

This clone was seen a handful of times. The chain has TRBV5-1 and TRBJ2-7; D gene unclear. There are 14 residues in the CDR3. CDR1 is SGHRS and CDR2 is YFSETQ in the germline V gene. V lost 2 bases and J lost 2, with 11 bases in between. The CDR3 DNA is TGCGCCAGCAGCTTTCAGTCTACAACCTACGAGCAGTACTTC. Its protein product is CASSFQSTTYEQYF.

The chain uses TRBV24-1 and TRBJ1-2, with a tentative D call TRBD1 (6 bases). The CDR3 sequence is 15 residues long. With 9 bases removed from V and 7 bases from J, the gap between germline ends came to 23 bases. The V gene's germline CDR1 is KGHDR and CDR2 SFDVKD. As DNA, the CDR3 is TGTGCCACCGTAGGTGTTTACTGGGGGCCCGGTGGCTACACCTTC. This encodes CATVGVYWGPGGYTF.

This clone was recorded once. V and J are TRBV18 and TRBJ1-1, with a possible D match to TRBD1 (6 bases). This CDR3 has 14 amino acids. The germline V gene has CDR1 KGHSH and CDR2 LQKENI. The germline V and J ends were trimmed by 6 bases and 0 bases, with 11 bases remaining between them. For the CDR3, the DNA is TGTGCCAGCTCGCGGGGACACTTGAACACTGAAGCTTTCTTT. Translated: CASSRGHLNTEAFF.

V usage is TRBV6-2 or TRBV6-3 and J usage is TRBJ1-1; the match to TRBD1 covers 10 bases. This CDR3 is built from 14 residues. The V gene's germline CDR1 is MNHEY and CDR2 SVGEGT. The J segment lost 3 bases and the V segment lost 5 bases, leaving 3 bases of the junction unmatched. The CDR3 reads CASSDGTGDTEAFF. As DNA, the CDR3 is TGTGCCAGCAGTGACGGGACAGGGGACACTGAAGCTTTCTTT.

The J gene is TRBJ1-4, the V gene TRBV6-2 or TRBV6-3, with unresolved D. The ends were cut back, 0 bases at V and 10 bases at J, with 18 bases in the middle. Per the germline V gene, CDR1 is MNHEY and CDR2 is SVGEGT. This CDR3 is built from 16 residues. This chain's CDR3 is CASSYSRVSWTGKLFF. DNA of the CDR3: TGTGCCAGCAGTTACTCGCGAGTAAGCTGGACCGGAAAACTGTTTTTT.